This T cell receptor beta chain is drawn from a study of long-term antiretroviral therapy in people with HIV. This was the immunoSEQ v3.0 assay at survey level. Method: immunoSEQ multiplex PCR; TCRdb's copy keeps in-frame clones and lacks some. Here the sample spans around 5,000 clones, more than 70% being singletons. No donor had fewer than one pre-ART PBMC sample or fewer than two post-ART PBMC samples. Cryopreserved PBMC, at about 0.9-11 million per sample, were present before DNA extraction. Remarks on this clone: The antigen remains unidentified.

The CDR3 is 13 residues long. Germline V gene lookup returns CDR1 MGHRA and CDR2 YSYEKL. Trimming left V 0 bases short and J 9 bases short, with 11 bases between. Study-wide findings and caveats: Across all time points, the repertoire was dominated by clones that expanded before ART. The ART regimens used between about 2003 and 2018 may be less effective than current ones.

The chain joins TRBV4-1 to TRBJ2-5; TRBD2 is a possible D gene (5 bases). The receptor was derived from a woman in her forties or fifties with HIV. The sample consisted of unsorted PBMCs, taken 1.3 years after starting antiretroviral therapy. This CDR3 reads CASSQESSGAQYF. The CDR3 DNA sequence: TGCGCCAGCAGCCAAGAAAGTTCCGGGGCCCAGTACTTC.